This T cell receptor beta chain was obtained from a study of human T cells and chemical hapten exposure. This clonotype was counted a few times. Its cognate antigen is unknown. TCRdb reprocessed the RACE reads with MiXCR, giving one entry per CDR3 protein. The top ten clones hold less than 2.5% of a sample with 80,000 to 95,000 distinct CDR3 sequences, approximately 10% of them seen once. Documented time point: patch test 2, 6 weeks after DPC sensitization. Noted treatment: therapeutic diphenylcyclopropenone sensitization with weekly scalp DPC. Each patch test followed a blood draw. Study-level points and caveats: Expanded TCRs clustered into significantly more large CDR3 similarity groups than controls, the analysis revealed.

The receptor was isolated from a man aged 35-49 years with alopecia areata. Some clones in this sample may be carry-over from other donors' samples. The sequencing here drew on whole blood, taken in connection with sensitization to the hapten diphenylcyclopropenone (DPC).

The CDR3, as DNA: TGTGCCAGCAGCTTCCTAGCGGGCCGAACAGATACGCAGTATTTT. Translated: CASSFLAGRTDTQYF. This rearrangement joins TRBV7-2 to TRBJ2-3; the match to TRBD2 covers 8 bases. The CDR3 has 15 amino acids. Germline-derived CDR1 and CDR2 are SGHTA and FQGNSA. Germline trimming cut 3 bases from V and 3 bases from J; bases unmatched to any gene: 5.